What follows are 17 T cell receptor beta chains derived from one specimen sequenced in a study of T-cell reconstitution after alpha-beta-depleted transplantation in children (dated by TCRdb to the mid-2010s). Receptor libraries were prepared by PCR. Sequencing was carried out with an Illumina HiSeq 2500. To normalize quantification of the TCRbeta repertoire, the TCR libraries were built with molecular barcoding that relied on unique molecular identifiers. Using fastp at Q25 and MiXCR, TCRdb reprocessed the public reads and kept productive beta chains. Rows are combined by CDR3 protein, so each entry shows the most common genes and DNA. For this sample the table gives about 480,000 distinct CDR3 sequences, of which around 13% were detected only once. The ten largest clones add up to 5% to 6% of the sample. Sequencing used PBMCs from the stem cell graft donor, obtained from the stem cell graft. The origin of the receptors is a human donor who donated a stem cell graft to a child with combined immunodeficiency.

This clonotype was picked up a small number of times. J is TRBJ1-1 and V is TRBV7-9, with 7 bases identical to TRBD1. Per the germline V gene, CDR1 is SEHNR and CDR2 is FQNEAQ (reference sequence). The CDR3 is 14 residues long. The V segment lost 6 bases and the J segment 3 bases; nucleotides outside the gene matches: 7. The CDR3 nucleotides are TGTGCCAGCAGACTGACAGGGTCGGACACTGAAGCTTTCTTT. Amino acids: CASRLTGSDTEAFF.

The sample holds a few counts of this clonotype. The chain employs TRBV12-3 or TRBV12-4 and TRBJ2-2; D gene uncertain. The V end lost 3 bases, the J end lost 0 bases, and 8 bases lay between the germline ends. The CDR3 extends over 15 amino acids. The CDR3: CASSLTDANTGELFF. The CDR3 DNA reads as TGTGCCAGCAGTTTGACTGACGCGAACACCGGGGAGCTGTTTTTT.

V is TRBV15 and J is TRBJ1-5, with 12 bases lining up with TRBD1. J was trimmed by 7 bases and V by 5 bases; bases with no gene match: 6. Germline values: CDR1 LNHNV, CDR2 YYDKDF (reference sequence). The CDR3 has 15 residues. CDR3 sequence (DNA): TGTGCCACCAGCCCCGGGACAGGGGGCTGGCAGCCCCAGCATTTT. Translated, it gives CATSPGTGGWQPQHF.

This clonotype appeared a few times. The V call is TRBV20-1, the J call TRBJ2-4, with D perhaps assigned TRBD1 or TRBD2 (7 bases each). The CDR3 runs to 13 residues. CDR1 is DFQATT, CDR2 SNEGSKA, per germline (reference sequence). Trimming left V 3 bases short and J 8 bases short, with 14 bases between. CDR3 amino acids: CSARGRGRDIQYF. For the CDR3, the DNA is TGCAGTGCTAGGGGGAGGGGGCGTGACATTCAGTACTTC.

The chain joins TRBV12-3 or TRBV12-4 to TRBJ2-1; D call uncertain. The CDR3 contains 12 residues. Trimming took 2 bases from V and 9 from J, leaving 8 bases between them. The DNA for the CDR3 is TGTGCCAGCAGTTTATATAGGCCTGAGCAGTTCTTC. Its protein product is CASSLYRPEQFF.

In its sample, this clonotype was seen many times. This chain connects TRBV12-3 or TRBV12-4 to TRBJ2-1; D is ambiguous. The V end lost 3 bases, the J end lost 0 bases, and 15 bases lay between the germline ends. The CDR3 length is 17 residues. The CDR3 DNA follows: TGTGCCAGCAGTTTCCGACAACTATTAAGCTCCTACAATGAGCAGTTCTTC. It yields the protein CASSFRQLLSSYNEQFF.

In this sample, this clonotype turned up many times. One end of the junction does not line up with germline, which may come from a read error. CDR3 in amino acids: CASSLAGGSYEQYF. The DNA of the CDR3 is TGCGCCAGCAGCTTGGCCGGCGGCTCCTACGAGCAGTACTTC. The chain has TRBV12-3 or TRBV12-4 and TRBJ2-7; no clear D gene. The CDR3 loop spans 14 amino acids.

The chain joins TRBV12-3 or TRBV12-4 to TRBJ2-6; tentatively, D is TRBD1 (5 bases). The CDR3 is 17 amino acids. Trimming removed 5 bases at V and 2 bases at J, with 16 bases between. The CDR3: CASSPSGFFAGANVLTF. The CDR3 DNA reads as TGTGCCAGCAGTCCGTCAGGGTTTTTTGCTGGGGCCAACGTCCTGACTTTC.

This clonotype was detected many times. Written as DNA, the CDR3 is TGTGCCAGCAGTCTTACGGGGATGGGTGGCTCACCCCTCCACTTT. Translation gives CASSLTGMGGSPLHF. The rearrangement uses TRBV12-3 or TRBV12-4 and TRBJ1-6; no clear D. This CDR3 contains 15 residues. The germline V and J ends were trimmed by 5 bases and 10 bases, with 18 bases remaining between them.

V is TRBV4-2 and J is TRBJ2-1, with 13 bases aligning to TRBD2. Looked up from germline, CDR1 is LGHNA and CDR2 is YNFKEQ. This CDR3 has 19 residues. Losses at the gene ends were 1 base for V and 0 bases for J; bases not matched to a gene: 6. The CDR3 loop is CASSQGQLAGGSSYNEQFF. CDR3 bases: TGTGCCAGCAGCCAAGGACAACTAGCGGGAGGGAGCTCCTACAATGAGCAGTTCTTC.

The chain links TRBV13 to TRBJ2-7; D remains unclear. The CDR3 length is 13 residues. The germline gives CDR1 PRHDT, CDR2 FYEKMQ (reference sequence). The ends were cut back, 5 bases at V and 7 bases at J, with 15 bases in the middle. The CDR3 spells CASSPTRLGEQYF. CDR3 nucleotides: TGTGCCAGCAGCCCGACCAGACTGGGGGAGCAGTACTTC.

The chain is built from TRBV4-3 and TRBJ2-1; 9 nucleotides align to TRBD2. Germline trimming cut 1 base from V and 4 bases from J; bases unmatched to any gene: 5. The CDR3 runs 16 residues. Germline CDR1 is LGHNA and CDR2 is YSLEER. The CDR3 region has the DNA TGCGCCAGCAGCCAAGGTGGTCTAGCGGGGTACAATGAGCAGTTCTTC. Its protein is CASSQGGLAGYNEQFF.

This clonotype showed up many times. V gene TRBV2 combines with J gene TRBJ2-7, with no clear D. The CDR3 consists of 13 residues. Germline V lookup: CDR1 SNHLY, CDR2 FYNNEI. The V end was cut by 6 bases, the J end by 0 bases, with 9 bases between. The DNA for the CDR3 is TGTGCCAGCAGGTCGACGTCCTCCTACGAGCAGTACTTC. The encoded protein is CASRSTSSYEQYF.

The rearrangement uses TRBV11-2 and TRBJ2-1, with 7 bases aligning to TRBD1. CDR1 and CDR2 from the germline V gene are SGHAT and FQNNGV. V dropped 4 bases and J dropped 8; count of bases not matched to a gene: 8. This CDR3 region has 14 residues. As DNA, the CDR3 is TGTGCCAGCAGCTCGTGGGACAGTTCCCATGAGCAGTTCTTC. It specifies CASSSWDSSHEQFF. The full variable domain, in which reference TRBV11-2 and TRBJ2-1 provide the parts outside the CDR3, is EAGVAQSPRYKIIEKRQSVAFWCNPISGHATLYWYQQILGQGPKLLIQFQNNGVVDDSQLPKDRFSAERLKGVDSTLKIQPAKLEDSAVYLCASSSWDSSHEQFFGPGTRLTVL.

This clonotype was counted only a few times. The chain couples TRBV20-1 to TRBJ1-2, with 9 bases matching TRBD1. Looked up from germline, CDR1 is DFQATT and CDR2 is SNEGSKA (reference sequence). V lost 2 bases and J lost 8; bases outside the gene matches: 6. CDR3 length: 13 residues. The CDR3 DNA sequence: TGCAGTGCTAGACCCCGGGACAGGGTCGGCTACACCTTC. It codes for CSARPRDRVGYTF.

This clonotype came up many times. The CDR3 DNA is TGCAGCGTTGCGACTAGCGGGAGTGCGCAGTATTTT. Its protein is CSVATSGSAQYF. The rearrangement joins TRBV29-1 to TRBJ2-3, with 12 bases lining up with TRBD2. Per germline, CDR1 SQVTM and CDR2 ANQGSEA. V lost 4 bases and J lost 10; bases outside the gene matches: 3. CDR3 length equals 12 residues.

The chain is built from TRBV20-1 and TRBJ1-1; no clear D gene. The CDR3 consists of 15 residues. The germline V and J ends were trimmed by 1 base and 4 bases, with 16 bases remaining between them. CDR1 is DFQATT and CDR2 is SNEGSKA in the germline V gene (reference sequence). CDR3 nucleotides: TGCAGTGCTAGAGCAAAGTCACCGTGGGGCACTGAAGCTTTCTTT. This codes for CSARAKSPWGTEAFF.